This entry lists 26 T cell receptor beta chains sequenced from one sample in a study of esophageal squamous cell carcinoma under preoperative chemotherapy. Time point noted: before preoperative PTX-NDP chemotherapy. TCRdb itself ran the PCR reads through MiXCR, one entry per CDR3 protein. The table has about 16,000 distinct CDR3 sequences, 40% to 50% seen once. Specimen collection occurred from a patient given preoperative chemotherapy. Receptors originate from a human donor with esophageal squamous cell carcinoma. The donor label of this sample is uncertain.

The DNA of the CDR3 is TGTGCCAGCAGTCGACAGGGGTCGGACACTGAAGCTTTCTTT. Protein: CASSRQGSDTEAFF. The chain employs TRBV6-1 and TRBJ1-1; 8 bases match TRBD1. Germline V lookup: CDR1 MNHNS, CDR2 SASEGT. V gave up 5 bases and J gave up 3 bases; unmatched junction bases: 5. The CDR3 loop spans 14 amino acids.

This clonotype was seen a handful of times. The chain couples TRBV5-4 to TRBJ2-1; TRBD2 agrees at 14 bases. In germline, CDR1 is SGHNT, CDR2 YYREEE (reference sequence). V was pared by 4 bases and J by 7 bases, with 7 bases of the junction left unmatched. This CDR3 is 16 amino acids long. CDR3 protein: CASSTFGLAGGNEQFF. The CDR3 DNA reads as TGTGCCAGCAGCACATTCGGACTAGCGGGAGGAAATGAGCAGTTCTTC.

For the CDR3, the DNA is TGTGCCAGCAGTCGACGGACAGGGGGCGAAGATACGCAGTATTTT. Its protein product is CASSRRTGGEDTQYF. The chain couples TRBV12-3 or TRBV12-4 to TRBJ2-3; 11 bases line up with TRBD1. After removal of 5 bases from V and 5 bases from J, the junction contained 6 bases not matched to a gene. The CDR3 consists of 15 residues.

This clonotype was seen more than once but under ten times. This chain uses TRBV7-2 with TRBJ2-7; D unclear. Germline V gives CDR1 SGHTA, CDR2 FQGNSA. The CDR3 totals 14 residues. The germline V and J ends were trimmed by 5 bases and 0 bases, with 11 bases remaining between them. The CDR3 nucleotides are TGTGCCAGCAGCCCCCAAGCCCTCTCCTACGAGCAGTACTTC. Its translation is CASSPQALSYEQYF.

The chain couples TRBV12-3 or TRBV12-4 to TRBJ2-3, with TRBD2 identical over 7 bases. V shed 8 bases and J 4 bases; nucleotides not matched to a gene: 15. The CDR3 contains 16 residues. For the CDR3, the DNA is TGTGCCAGCGCGGGGCCCGGGGCTAGCGGCTCAGATACGCAGTATTTT. Amino acids: CASAGPGASGSDTQYF.

This chain connects TRBV11-3 to TRBJ1-3; no firm D call. V was cut by 3 bases and J by 0 bases, with 12 bases left in between. Germline CDR1 reads SGHNT; CDR2 reads YENEEA. This CDR3 region has 16 residues. Here the CDR3 reads CASSFPPSVSGNTIYF. DNA for the CDR3: TGTGCCAGCAGCTTCCCCCCCAGCGTCTCTGGAAACACCATATATTTT.

The chain links TRBV19 to TRBJ1-2, with no clear D. The CDR3 totals 14 residues. Trimming stripped 6 bases from V and 5 bases from J, with 16 bases between. Germline CDR1 reads LNHDA; CDR2 reads SQIVND (reference sequence). The CDR3 sequence: CASSIRSPVYGYTF. The CDR3 DNA is TGTGCCAGTAGCATCAGGTCCCCTGTATATGGCTACACCTTC.

V usage is TRBV7-9 and J usage is TRBJ2-4; the match to TRBD1 covers 11 bases. Looked up from germline, CDR1 is SEHNR and CDR2 is FQNEAQ (reference sequence). The V and J ends lost 5 bases and 0 bases, in that order; junction bases with no gene match: 9. This CDR3 is 18 amino acids long. The DNA for the CDR3 is TGTGCCAGCAGCGGCGGACAGGGGGCGATGGGAGCCAAAAACATTCAGTACTTC. As protein: CASSGGQGAMGAKNIQYF.

In the case of this clonotype: A junction end diverges from the germline sequence, so it may reflect a read error. The V gene is TRBV7-2, the J gene TRBJ2-4, with D perhaps TRBD2 (7 bases). CDR3 length equals 16 residues. Germline CDR1 and CDR2: SGHTA and FQGNSA. The CDR3 sequence is CASSLGGGQNKDIQYF. In DNA form, the CDR3 reads TGTGCCAGCAGCTTGGGCGGGGGCCAGAACAAAGACATTCAGTACTTC.

The rearrangement links TRBV7-2 to TRBJ2-4; D is ambiguous. This CDR3 is built from 16 residues. Between the trimmed V and J ends, which lost 3 bases and 12 bases, there was a span of 24 bases. The V gene's germline CDR1 is SGHTA and CDR2 FQGNSA. As DNA, the CDR3 is TGTGCCAGCAGCTTGGTCCCGGGCCATATTCAAGAGACTCAGTACTTC. Translated: CASSLVPGHIQETQYF.

The J gene is TRBJ2-3, the V gene TRBV7-3; D is possibly TRBD2 (6 bases). V was trimmed by 1 base and J by 8 bases, leaving 25 bases between them. The V gene's germline CDR1 is SGHTA and CDR2 FQGTGA. The CDR3 has 18 amino acids. Written as DNA, the CDR3 is TGTGCCAGCAGCTTAATGGCCCGTGGGCTAGCGAGAGCAGGTACGCAGTATTTT. It yields the protein CASSLMARGLARAGTQYF. The whole variable domain, remainder taken from reference TRBV7-3 and TRBJ2-3, is GAGVSQTPSNKVTEKGKYVELRCDPISGHTALYWYRQSLGQGPEFLIYFQGTGAADDSGLPNDRFFAVRPEGSVSTLKIQRTERGDSAVYLCASSLMARGLARAGTQYFGPGTRLTVL.

About this clonotype itself: One end of the junction does not line up with germline, which may come from a read error. The chain has TRBV6-2 or TRBV6-3 and TRBJ2-4; weak D call: TRBD2 (7 bases). The germline CDR1 and CDR2 sequences are MNHEY and SVGEGT. The CDR3 sequence is 14 residues long. DNA for the CDR3: TGTGCGGGCGGCGGGGGCGATGGCAAAAACATCCAGTACTTC. Translation: CAGGGGDGKNIQYF.

As for this clonotype: An end of the junction differs from the germline gene, which may be a read error. The V and J genes are TRBV7-2 and TRBJ2-3; perhaps TRBD2 as D (7 bases). The CDR3 runs to 16 residues. Germline CDR1 SGHTA, CDR2 FQGNSA. DNA of the CDR3: TGTGCCTGCAGGGGACTCGGGGGGCGTAGGGCAGAGACCCAGTATTTT. It is translated as CACRGLGGRRAETQYF.

The J gene is TRBJ2-5, the V gene TRBV5-1; D might be TRBD1 or TRBD2, each matching 6 bases. Germline CDR1 SGHRS, CDR2 YFSETQ. This CDR3 comprises 12 residues. The V end was cut by 5 bases, the J end by 9 bases, with 14 bases between. CDR3 sequence reads: CASSEGGRSQYF. The CDR3 bases are TGCGCCAGCAGTGAGGGGGGCCGTTCCCAGTACTTC.

Comment on this clonotype: An end of the junction does not agree with germline; a read error may underlie this. The V and J genes are TRBV6-4 and TRBJ2-3; D tentatively fits TRBD1 or TRBD2 (5 bases each). CDR3 length equals 15 residues. Germline assignment: CDR1 MRHNA and CDR2 SNTAGT. The CDR3 DNA follows: TGTGCCAGGGGTGATCCGGGTGACAGCACCGGGGAGCAGTTTTTT. Protein product: CARGDPGDSTGEQFF.

V and J are TRBV7-6 and TRBJ2-1; TRBD2 agrees at 8 bases. CDR3 length equals 15 residues. V was clipped by 7 bases and J by 7 bases; unmatched bases: 12. The germline V gene has CDR1 SGHVS and CDR2 FNYEAQ. As DNA, the CDR3 is TGTGCCAGCACCACGCTGGCGGGAGGTACGAATGAGCAGTTCTTC. Encoded protein: CASTTLAGGTNEQFF.

This chain uses TRBV12-3 or TRBV12-4 with TRBJ2-3; the D is unclear. Trimming stripped 4 bases from V and 0 bases from J, with 8 bases between. The CDR3 covers 14 residues. The CDR3, as DNA: TGTGCCAGCAGTTGGGGTTCTAGCACAGATACGCAGTATTTT. This translates into CASSWGSSTDTQYF.

This clonotype was recorded a few times. The rearrangement uses TRBV6-2 or TRBV6-3 and TRBJ2-7; D not resolved. The germline V gene has CDR1 MNHEY and CDR2 SVGEGT. Trimming cost V 3 bases and J 0 bases, with 9 bases left between them. The CDR3 length is 14 residues. Here the CDR3 DNA reads TGTGCCAGCAGTTATGACGGATCCTCCTACGAGCAGTACTTC. This translates into CASSYDGSSYEQYF.

This clonotype was counted a single time. No conserved phenylalanine or tryptophan ends this CDR3, so it is likely a read error. No DNA is shown, since the ends of the CDR3 on it are uncertain; the CDR3 is the one TCRdb lists. The chain is built from TRBV7-2 and TRBJ2-5; the listed D gene, TRBD1, was not tested against the DNA. Germline CDR1 is SGHTA and CDR2 is FQGNSA. The CDR3 is 14 amino acids in total, end residues counted. CDR3 sequence: CASSLYWGSETQYS.

In this sample, this clonotype turned up many times. The chain is built from TRBV7-2 and TRBJ2-5, with 10 nucleotides matching TRBD2. CDR3 length: 16 residues. The V gene's germline CDR1 is SGHTA and CDR2 FQGNSA. Trimming removed 2 bases from V and 4 bases from J; junction bases left unmatched: 7. CDR3 protein: CASSLMASGGSETQYF. CDR3 nucleotides: TGTGCCAGCAGCTTAATGGCTAGCGGGGGATCAGAGACCCAGTACTTC.

The chain recombines TRBV11-2 with TRBJ2-1, with D possibly TRBD2 on 5 matching bases. The end of the DNA aligns better with TRBJ2-7, so the J call may be wrong. The CDR3 has 13 residues. Looked up from germline, CDR1 is SGHAT and CDR2 is FQNNGV. DNA of the CDR3: TGTGCCAGCAGCCCTCAGAGGGTTAATGAGCAGTACTTC. Translated, it gives CASSPQRVNEQYF.

In regard to this clonotype: Relative to the germline gene, one junction end is altered; a read error may explain this. CDR3 residues: CASSARQGGSKNIQYF. CDR3 DNA sequence: TGTGCCAGCAGCGCACGACAGGGGGGGAGCAAAAATATTCAGTACTTT. The chain links TRBV7-2 to TRBJ2-3; 9 bases are shared with TRBD1. The CDR3 has 16 residues. Germline V CDR1 and CDR2: SGHTA, FQGNSA. Supplemented by reference TRBV7-2 and TRBJ2-3, the full variable domain reads GAGVSQSPSNKVTEKGKDVELRCDPISGHTALYWYRQSLGQGLEFLIYFQGNSAPDKSGLPSDRFSAERTGGSVSTLTIQRTQQEDSAVYLCASSARQGGSKNIQYFGPGTRLTVL.

The chain couples TRBV27 to TRBJ2-3; tentatively, D is TRBD2 (5 bases). The length of the CDR3 is 16 residues. Trimming pared 5 bases from V and 4 bases from J, leaving 19 bases between. CDR1 and CDR2 (germline): MNHEY, SMNVEV (reference sequence). CDR3 sequence reads: CASSMSGSGTSDTQYF. The CDR3, as DNA: TGTGCCAGCAGTATGTCGGGGAGCGGTACATCAGATACGCAGTATTTT.

V gene TRBV7-2 combines with J gene TRBJ2-5; weak D call: TRBD2 (5 bases). The J call is in doubt because the DNA end fits TRBJ2-7 better. The CDR3 extends over 14 amino acids. Germline values: CDR1 SGHTA, CDR2 FQGNSA. CDR3: CASSLAHRGSEQYF. In DNA form, the CDR3 reads TGTGCCAGCAGCTTAGCCCACCGGGGTTCCGAGCAGTACTTC.

A word on this clonotype: At one of its ends the junction is not consistent with the germline gene, which may arise from a read error. CDR3 residues: CASSLEELPSGRLSTGTLYF. As DNA, the CDR3 is TGTGCCAGCAGCTTAGAGGAGCTGCCTAGCGGGAGGCTGAGCACAGGTACGCTGTATTTT. The chain employs TRBV7-2 and TRBJ2-2, with 11 bases matching TRBD2. The CDR3 totals 20 residues. Germline CDR1 is SGHTA and CDR2 is FQGNSA.

The J gene is TRBJ2-1, the V gene TRBV6-1; perhaps D is TRBD1 or TRBD2 (6 bases each). V was shortened by 10 bases and J by 7 bases, with 17 bases between the two germline ends. The CDR3 totals 13 residues. Germline V CDR1 and CDR2: MNHNS, SASEGT. CDR3 nucleotide sequence: TGTGCCACCAGGACCGGGGGCCAGAATGAGCAGTTCTTC. Amino acid sequence: CATRTGGQNEQFF.